These 10 T cell receptor beta chains originate from one sample sequenced in a study of blood T cell repertoires in COVID-19. Data came from immunoSEQ multiplex PCR; TCRdb stores just in-frame clones and leaves some out. The table lists roughly 250,000 clones, 87% of them singletons. Sequenced sample: PBMCs or T cells enriched from blood (not recorded which). These receptors all stem from a woman in her twenties or thirties with acute COVID-19.

This sequence joins TRBV18 and TRBJ1-4, with 8 bases lining up with TRBD1. CDR1 is KGHSH, CDR2 LQKENI, per germline. There are 18 residues in the CDR3. V gave up 3 bases and J gave up 7 bases; unmatched junction bases: 16. This CDR3 reads CASSPSGTGILGSEKLFF. In nucleotides, the CDR3 is TGTGCCAGCTCACCCTCCGGGACAGGTATTCTCGGTAGTGAAAAACTGTTTTTT.

The chain combines TRBV2 with TRBJ1-5, with TRBD1 as a possible D gene (5 bases). V lost 4 bases, J lost 4 bases, and 14 bases lay in between. The CDR3 has 15 amino acids. CDR1 and CDR2 (germline): SNHLY, FYNNEI. This CDR3 is CASSGPQGGNQPQHF. The CDR3 DNA follows: TGTGCCAGCAGTGGTCCCCAGGGAGGGAATCAGCCCCAGCATTTT.

The chain recombines TRBV18 with TRBJ1-2; D remains unclear. This CDR3 is built from 15 residues. Germline V gene data show CDR1 as KGHSH and CDR2 as LQKENI. V was trimmed by 0 bases and J by 2 bases, leaving 10 bases between them. In DNA, the CDR3 is TGTGCCAGCTCACCACCCGCACGAGGGAACTATGGCTACACCTTC. Encoded protein: CASSPPARGNYGYTF.

This clone occurred once. The chain has TRBV5-1 and TRBJ1-1; D is possibly TRBD1 (6 bases). The CDR3 runs to 15 residues. V was pared by 0 bases and J by 2 bases, with 11 bases between. Per germline, CDR1 SGHRS and CDR2 YFSETQ. Written as DNA, the CDR3 is TGCGCCAGCAGCTTGGCTGGGGGGGCTAACACTGAAGCTTTCTTT. It encodes CASSLAGGANTEAFF.

The chain employs TRBV12-3 or TRBV12-4 and TRBJ2-5, with no clear D. The length of the CDR3 is 13 residues. Trimming pared 6 bases from V and 1 base from J, leaving 9 bases between. DNA of the CDR3: TGTGCCAGCAGCCAGGCCGTCCAAGAGACCCAGTACTTC. Its protein product is CASSQAVQETQYF.

This chain uses TRBV9 with TRBJ2-2; D possibly corresponds to TRBD1 (6 bases). Trimming left V 3 bases short and J 1 base short, with 13 bases between. CDR3 length equals 16 residues. Germline V lookup: CDR1 SGDLS, CDR2 YYNGEE. CDR3 DNA: TGTGCCAGCAGCGCCCGGGACAAGATGAACACCGGGGAGCTGTTTTTT. Translation: CASSARDKMNTGELFF.

V and J are TRBV6-4 and TRBJ2-5; unclear D gene. The CDR3 totals 13 residues. Between the trimmed V and J ends, which lost 4 bases and 5 bases, there was a span of 11 bases. The germline CDR1 and CDR2 sequences are MRHNA and SNTAGT. The CDR3 loop is CASSVRGGETQYF. The CDR3 DNA is TGTGCCAGCAGTGTTCGAGGTGGGGAGACCCAGTACTTC.

The chain uses TRBV11-3 and TRBJ2-7, with 7 bases fitting TRBD1. The CDR3 runs 13 residues. The J segment lost 3 bases and the V segment lost 5 bases, leaving 4 bases of the junction unmatched. Germline CDR1 is SGHNT and CDR2 is YENEEA. This CDR3 reads CASSQQGSYEQYF. The CDR3 DNA is TGTGCCAGCAGCCAACAGGGGAGCTACGAGCAGTACTTC.

This clone was detected once. The chain uses TRBV27 and TRBJ1-2; 7 bases align to TRBD1. The J segment lost 6 bases and the V segment lost 3 bases, leaving 10 bases of the junction unmatched. CDR3 size: 15 residues. Germline V gene sequence: CDR1 MNHEY, CDR2 SMNVEV (reference sequence). CDR3 coding DNA: TGTGCCAGCAGTTTCCACCGGACAGGACGGCATGGCTACACCTTC. This sequence encodes CASSFHRTGRHGYTF.

The CDR3 is CASSLWGRTYEQYF. The CDR3 nucleotides are TGTGCCAGCAGCCTCTGGGGGAGGACCTACGAGCAGTACTTC. This chain links TRBV5-6 with TRBJ2-7; weak D call: TRBD2 (6 bases). This CDR3 contains 14 residues. The germline gives CDR1 SGHDT, CDR2 YYEEEE. V shed 4 bases and J shed 2 bases, with 13 bases lying between them.